These 28 T cell receptor beta chains were sequenced from one sample in a study of shared clonotypes between healthy human individuals (dated by TCRdb to about 2020). Libraries came from the immunoSEQ multiplex PCR assay. What TCRdb holds here is the immuneACCESS table cut down to in-frame rearrangements. Part of the clones is not present; checked against another copy, under half of the missing clones reflect an unresolved V gene, and the others are unexplained. Counted in this sample were 950,000 to 1,100,000 clones; about 75% of them appeared once. Jointly, the top ten make up roughly 1.5% of the sample. Sequencing was performed on memory CD4+ T cells sorted from blood. This specimen's cell subset or site label, interpreted: CD45RA-negative fraction. The receptors were gathered from a man aged 18-30 years in good health.

CDR3 nucleotides: TGTGCCAGCAGGTTACAGGTTGCGGGCTACACCTTC. Translating gives CASRLQVAGYTF. This rearrangement joins TRBV2 to TRBJ1-2; a weak D match, TRBD1 (5 bases). The CDR3 is 12 residues long. The V end lost 6 bases, the J end lost 8 bases, and 13 bases lay between the germline ends. Germline V lookup: CDR1 SNHLY, CDR2 FYNNEI.

Concerning this clone itself: This could be a read error, since a much larger clone is one nucleotide away. The chain carries TRBV6-6 and TRBJ1-5; no definite D call. This CDR3 comprises 13 residues. Germline V lookup: CDR1 MNHNY, CDR2 SVGAGI (reference sequence). V lost 2 bases and J lost 0, with 2 bases in between. The DNA for the CDR3 is TGTGCCAGCAGTTACCGTAGCAATCAGCCCCAGCATTTT. Encoded protein: CASSYRSNQPQHF.

In this sample, this clone turned up a few times. The chain is built from TRBV10-3 and TRBJ1-4; TRBD1 agrees at 9 bases. The germline V gene encodes CDR1 ENHRY and CDR2 SYGVKD. This CDR3 spans 15 amino acids. V shed 4 bases and J 3 bases; nucleotides not matched to a gene: 3. CDR3 in DNA: TGTGCCATCAGTGGTCGGACAGGGGCTAATGAAAAACTGTTTTTT. Encoded protein: CAISGRTGANEKLFF.

The gene calls are TRBV4-2 and TRBJ2-3; maybe TRBD2 (5 bases). In germline, CDR1 is LGHNA, CDR2 YNFKEQ. This CDR3 has 16 residues. V lost 2 bases, J lost 0 bases, and 12 bases lay in between. The CDR3 DNA reads TGTGCCAGCAGCCAACAAGGAACGGGAAGCACAGATACGCAGTATTTT. Protein sequence: CASSQQGTGSTDTQYF.

This rearrangement joins TRBV10-3 to TRBJ1-6; 9 bases are a match to TRBD1. The CDR3 covers 14 residues. The V gene's germline CDR1 is ENHRY and CDR2 SYGVKD. The junction had 5 bases not matched to a gene; V was cut back by 7 bases and J by 7 bases. The CDR3 protein is CAIKPGQGNSPLHF. Written as DNA, the CDR3 is TGTGCCATCAAACCGGGACAGGGCAATTCACCCCTCCACTTT.

This sequence joins TRBV28 and TRBJ2-5, with D maybe TRBD2 (7 bases). CDR1 and CDR2 (germline): MDHEN, SYDVKM. This CDR3 is built from 14 residues. V lost 3 bases and J 5 bases, leaving 13 bases between the germline ends. The CDR3 protein is CASSFTGGGETQYF. CDR3 in DNA: TGTGCCAGCAGTTTTACGGGGGGCGGGGAGACCCAGTACTTC.

V is TRBV30 and J is TRBJ1-2; 8 bases map to TRBD1. Germline-derived CDR1 and CDR2 are GTSNPN and SVGIG (reference sequence). CDR3 size: 13 residues. Losses at the gene ends were 1 base for V and 8 bases for J; bases not matched to a gene: 6. In DNA form, the CDR3 reads TGTGCCTGGAGTGCGGGACAGGTTGTGGGCTACACCTTC. Its translation: CAWSAGQVVGYTF.

The chain is built from TRBV9 and TRBJ2-3; TRBD1 matches at 10 bases. Germline V CDR1 and CDR2: SGDLS, YYNGEE. CDR3 length equals 16 residues. V lost 5 bases, J lost 4 bases, and 10 bases stayed unmatched. This CDR3 is CASSWTGQGLSDTQYF. DNA of the CDR3: TGTGCCAGCAGTTGGACGGGACAGGGGTTATCAGATACGCAGTATTTT.

This rearrangement joins TRBV7-9 to TRBJ1-1; D is unresolved. The germline V gene has CDR1 SEHNR and CDR2 FQNEAQ (reference sequence). This CDR3 has 13 amino acids. Deletions cut 6 bases from V and 7 bases from J, with 15 bases between. CDR3 loop: CASSFQGGFEAFF. CDR3 DNA sequence: TGTGCCAGCAGTTTCCAAGGAGGGTTTGAAGCTTTCTTT.

This clone appeared many times. V gene TRBV5-6 combines with J gene TRBJ2-2; D is unresolved. The CDR3 contains 13 residues. From germline, CDR1 is SGHDT and CDR2 YYEEEE. Trimming took 1 base from V and 3 from J, leaving 4 bases between them. The CDR3 region is CASSLWDTGELFF. The DNA of the CDR3 is TGTGCCAGCAGCTTGTGGGACACCGGGGAGCTGTTTTTT.

V gene TRBV6-5 combines with J gene TRBJ2-3, with 8 bases matching TRBD2. V shed 4 bases, J shed 2 bases, and the junction held 8 bases outside the gene matches. This CDR3 is built from 16 residues. Per germline, CDR1 MNHEY and CDR2 SVGAGI. CDR3 protein: CASSFWGGRSTDTQYF. CDR3 bases: TGTGCCAGCAGTTTTTGGGGCGGGAGGTCCACAGATACGCAGTATTTT.

The chain carries TRBV2 and TRBJ1-3; D may be TRBD1 (5 bases). Looked up from germline, CDR1 is SNHLY and CDR2 is FYNNEI. This CDR3 region has 16 residues. V shed 4 bases and J shed 3 bases, with 16 bases lying between them. This CDR3 reads CASSGGRVLFGNTIYF. The DNA of the CDR3 is TGTGCCAGCAGTGGCGGCAGGGTCTTATTTGGAAACACCATATATTTT. Full variable domain (missing parts from reference TRBV2 and TRBJ1-3): EPEVTQTPSHQVTQMGQEVILRCVPISNHLYFYWYRQILGQKVEFLVSFYNNEISEKSEIFDDQFSVERPDGSNFTLKIRSTKLEDSAMYFCASSGGRVLFGNTIYFGEGSWLTVV.

The chain joins TRBV7-9 to TRBJ1-5, with D possibly matching TRBD1 (6 bases). The CDR3 has 15 amino acids. Germline loops: CDR1 SEHNR, CDR2 FQNEAQ (reference sequence). V gave up 4 bases and J gave up 2 bases, with 12 bases separating them. The CDR3 DNA reads as TGTGCCAGCAGCTCCCAGGGGTACGGCAATCAGCCCCAGCATTTT. Its protein product is CASSSQGYGNQPQHF.

In its sample, this clone was seen a few times. The genes are TRBV5-6 and TRBJ1-1; D is undetermined. Between the trimmed V and J ends, which lost 2 bases and 0 bases, there was a span of 8 bases. The CDR3 length is 14 residues. CDR1 and CDR2 (germline): SGHDT, YYEEEE. CDR3 residues: CASSLVAMNTEAFF. The CDR3 coding sequence is TGTGCCAGCAGCTTAGTCGCAATGAACACTGAAGCTTTCTTT.

This clone was seen at least ten times. J is TRBJ2-3 and V is TRBV7-2; 7 bases map to TRBD2. Unmatched junction bases numbered 10, after V lost 5 bases and J lost 5 bases. CDR3 length: 15 residues. Germline CDR1 and CDR2: SGHTA and FQGNSA. CDR3 sequence reads: CASSPRSGSLDTQYF. The CDR3 coding sequence is TGTGCCAGCAGCCCCCGTAGCGGGTCCCTAGATACGCAGTATTTT.

This chain joins TRBV6-5 and TRBJ1-6; a possible D gene is TRBD1 (5 bases). The germline CDR1 and CDR2 sequences are MNHEY and SVGAGI. CDR3 length: 13 amino acids. The ends were cut back, 5 bases at V and 5 bases at J, with 7 bases in the middle. This chain's CDR3 is CASSAGNNSPLHF. The DNA for the CDR3 is TGTGCCAGCAGTGCAGGGAATAATTCACCCCTCCACTTT.

V gene TRBV21-1 combines with J gene TRBJ2-1; the DNA was not compared with TRBD2, the D call given in the table. TRBV21-1 has pseudogene status. CDR3 length: 16 amino acids. Written as DNA, the CDR3 is TGTGCCAGCAGCAAAGTTTCCGGGGAGGGTTACAATGAGCAGTTCTTC. It specifies CASSKVSGEGYNEQFF.

This clone was observed many times. The chain joins TRBV7-8 to TRBJ2-7; 7 bases map to TRBD2. CDR1 and CDR2 (germline): SGHVS, FQNEAQ. The CDR3 consists of 15 residues. Trimming at V came to 2 bases and at J to 2 bases, leaving 6 bases not matched to a gene. CDR3 region: CASSLRASGPYEQYF. As DNA, the CDR3 is TGTGCCAGCAGCTTAAGGGCTAGCGGTCCCTACGAGCAGTACTTC.

The CDR3 here is CASSPATNEKLFF. The CDR3 region has the DNA TGTGCCAGCTCCCCTGCAACTAATGAAAAACTGTTTTTT. This chain joins TRBV28 and TRBJ1-4, with unresolved D. The germline V and J ends were trimmed by 8 bases and 0 bases, with 7 bases remaining between them. The CDR3 consists of 13 residues. Germline loops: CDR1 MDHEN, CDR2 SYDVKM.

V usage is TRBV11-2 and J usage is TRBJ1-1; TRBD1 is a possible D gene (5 bases). V lost 6 bases, J lost 6 bases, and 17 bases lay in between. The CDR3 spans 14 residues. CDR1 SGHAT and CDR2 FQNNGV come from the germline V gene. CDR3 region: CASSHTGESPEAFF. The CDR3, as DNA: TGTGCCAGCAGTCATACGGGGGAATCTCCTGAAGCTTTCTTT.

J is TRBJ1-2 and V is TRBV6-5; D possibly corresponds to TRBD1 (6 bases). The germline V and J ends were trimmed by 1 base and 6 bases, with 12 bases remaining between them. CDR1 and CDR2 (germline): MNHEY, SVGAGI. This CDR3 contains 14 residues. CDR3 in DNA: TGTGCCAGCAGTTACTTACAGGGTTCGGATGGCTACACCTTC. Protein sequence: CASSYLQGSDGYTF.

The J gene is TRBJ1-1, the V gene TRBV7-3; 11 bases agree with TRBD1. This CDR3 region has 18 residues. The junction had 8 bases not matched to a gene; V was cut back by 2 bases and J by 0 bases. Germline V gives CDR1 SGHTA, CDR2 FQGTGA. The CDR3 DNA is TGTGCCAGCAGCTTAGAACGGACAGGGGGCCGTTTGAACACTGAAGCTTTCTTT. It codes for CASSLERTGGRLNTEAFF.

The chain links TRBV14 to TRBJ2-5; D might be TRBD2 (5 bases). This CDR3 comprises 15 residues. Germline V CDR1 and CDR2: SGHDN, FVKESK. Trimming left V 4 bases short and J 0 bases short, with 12 bases between. CDR3: CASSPRGVYQETQYF. The CDR3 region has the DNA TGTGCCAGCAGCCCCCGGGGAGTGTACCAAGAGACCCAGTACTTC.

This clone was detected only a few times. V gene TRBV5-5 combines with J gene TRBJ2-7; TRBD1 matches at 8 bases. V lost 0 bases and J lost 6; bases outside the gene matches: 11. CDR1 is SGHKS, CDR2 YYEKEE, per germline (reference sequence). The CDR3 covers 16 residues. The CDR3 protein is CASSLAPGQGVGEQYF. CDR3 nucleotide sequence: TGTGCCAGCAGCTTGGCTCCCGGACAGGGCGTGGGCGAGCAGTACTTC.

CDR3 loop: CASTQGRIYGYTF. CDR3 in DNA: TGTGCCAGCACACAGGGCAGGATCTATGGCTACACCTTC. The chain joins TRBV6-1 to TRBJ1-2, with D possibly being TRBD1 (6 bases). The CDR3 runs to 13 residues. Looked up from germline, CDR1 is MNHNS and CDR2 is SASEGT. Deletions cut 7 bases from V and 4 bases from J, with 13 bases between.

This clone was counted once. V usage is TRBV6-1 and J usage is TRBJ1-3; 8 nucleotides match TRBD1. Germline CDR1 is MNHNS and CDR2 is SASEGT. The CDR3 has 15 amino acids. J was trimmed by 4 bases and V by 4 bases; bases with no gene match: 6. The CDR3: CASSGTGSWGNTIYF. The CDR3 DNA follows: TGTGCCAGCAGTGGGACAGGGAGTTGGGGAAACACCATATATTTT.

The V and J genes are TRBV5-1 and TRBJ1-4, with D maybe TRBD1 (5 bases). Between the trimmed V and J ends, which lost 2 bases and 4 bases, there was a span of 9 bases. This CDR3 has 14 residues. Germline loops: CDR1 SGHRS, CDR2 YFSETQ. CDR3 in amino acids: CASSFRTINEKLFF. The CDR3, as DNA: TGCGCCAGCAGCTTCAGGACAATTAATGAAAAACTGTTTTTT. Drawing the rest from reference TRBV5-1 and TRBJ1-4, the complete variable domain is KAGVTQTPRYLIKTRGQQVTLSCSPISGHRSVSWYQQTPGQGLQFLFEYFSETQRNKGNFPGRFSGRQFSNSRSEMNVSTLELGDSALYLCASSFRTINEKLFFGSGTQLSVL.

The J gene is TRBJ2-7, the V gene TRBV5-1; the D gene could be TRBD1 or TRBD2 (5 bases each). Deletions cut 7 bases from V and 7 bases from J, with 15 bases between. Germline assignment: CDR1 SGHRS and CDR2 YFSETQ. This CDR3 is 12 amino acids long. CDR3 nucleotides: TGCGCCAGCTCAGGGACGCTGCGGGAGCAGTACTTC. As protein: CASSGTLREQYF.